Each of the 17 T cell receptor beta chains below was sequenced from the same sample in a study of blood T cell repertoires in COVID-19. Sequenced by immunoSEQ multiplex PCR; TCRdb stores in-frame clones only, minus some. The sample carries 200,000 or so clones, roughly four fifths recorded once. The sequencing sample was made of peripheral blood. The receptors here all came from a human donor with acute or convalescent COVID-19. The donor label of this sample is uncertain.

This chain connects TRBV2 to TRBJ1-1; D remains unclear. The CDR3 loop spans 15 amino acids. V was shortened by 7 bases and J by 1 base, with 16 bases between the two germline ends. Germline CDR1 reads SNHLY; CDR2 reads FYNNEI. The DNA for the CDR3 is TGTGCCAGCATTAGGGAGGGCCGGGGGAACACTGAAGCTTTCTTT. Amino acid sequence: CASIREGRGNTEAFF.

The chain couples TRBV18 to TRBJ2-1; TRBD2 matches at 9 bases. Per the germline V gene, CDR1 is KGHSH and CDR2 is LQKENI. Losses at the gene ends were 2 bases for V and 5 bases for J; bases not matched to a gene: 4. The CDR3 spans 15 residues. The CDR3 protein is CASSPGLAQNNEQFF. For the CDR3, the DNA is TGTGCCAGCTCACCAGGACTAGCGCAGAACAATGAGCAGTTCTTC.

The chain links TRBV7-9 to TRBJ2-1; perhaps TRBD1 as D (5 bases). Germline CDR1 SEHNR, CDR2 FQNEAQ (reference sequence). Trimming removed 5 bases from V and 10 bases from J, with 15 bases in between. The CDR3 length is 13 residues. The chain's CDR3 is CASSPAGFGEQFF. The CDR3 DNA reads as TGTGCCAGCAGCCCTGCAGGGTTCGGGGAGCAGTTCTTC.

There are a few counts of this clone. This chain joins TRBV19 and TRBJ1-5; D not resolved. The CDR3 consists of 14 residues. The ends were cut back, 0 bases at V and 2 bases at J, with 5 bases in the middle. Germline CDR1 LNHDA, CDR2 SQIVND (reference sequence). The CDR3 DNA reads TGTGCCAGTAGTATAGAGGCGGGCAATCAGCCCCAGCATTTT. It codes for CASSIEAGNQPQHF.

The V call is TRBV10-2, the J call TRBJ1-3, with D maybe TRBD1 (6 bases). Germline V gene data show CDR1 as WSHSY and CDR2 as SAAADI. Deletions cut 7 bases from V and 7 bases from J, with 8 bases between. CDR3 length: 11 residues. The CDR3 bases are TGCGCCAGCACCCAGGGGAACACCATATATTTT. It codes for CASTQGNTIYF.

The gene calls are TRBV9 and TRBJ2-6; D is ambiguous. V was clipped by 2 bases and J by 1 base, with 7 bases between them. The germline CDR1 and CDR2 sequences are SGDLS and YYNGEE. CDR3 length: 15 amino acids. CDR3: CASSVSISGANVLTF. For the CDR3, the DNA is TGTGCCAGCAGCGTTAGCATTTCTGGGGCCAACGTCCTGACTTTC.

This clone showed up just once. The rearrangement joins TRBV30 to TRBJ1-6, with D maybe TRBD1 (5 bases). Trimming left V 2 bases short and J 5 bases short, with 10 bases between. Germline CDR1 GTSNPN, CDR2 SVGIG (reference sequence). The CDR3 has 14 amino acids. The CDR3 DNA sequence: TGTGCCTGGAGTAATGACAGACATAATTCACCCCTCCACTTT. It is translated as CAWSNDRHNSPLHF.

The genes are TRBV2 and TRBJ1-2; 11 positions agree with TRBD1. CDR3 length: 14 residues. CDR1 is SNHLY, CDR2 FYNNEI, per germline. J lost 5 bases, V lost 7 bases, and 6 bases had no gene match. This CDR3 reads CASNGQGAEYGYTF. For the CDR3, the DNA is TGTGCCAGCAACGGACAGGGGGCTGAGTATGGCTACACCTTC.

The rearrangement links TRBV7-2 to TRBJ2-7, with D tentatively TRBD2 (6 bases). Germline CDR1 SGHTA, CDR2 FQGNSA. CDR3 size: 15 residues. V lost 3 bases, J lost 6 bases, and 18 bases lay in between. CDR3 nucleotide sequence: TGTGCCAGCAGCTTGAGGGAGACTAGATCAGGCGAGCAGTACTTC. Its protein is CASSLRETRSGEQYF.

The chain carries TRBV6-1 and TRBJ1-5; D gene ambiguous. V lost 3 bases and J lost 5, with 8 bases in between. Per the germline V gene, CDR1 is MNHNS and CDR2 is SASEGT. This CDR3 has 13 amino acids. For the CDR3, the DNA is TGTGCCAGCAGTGACAGGACTCATCAGCCCCAGCATTTT. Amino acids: CASSDRTHQPQHF.

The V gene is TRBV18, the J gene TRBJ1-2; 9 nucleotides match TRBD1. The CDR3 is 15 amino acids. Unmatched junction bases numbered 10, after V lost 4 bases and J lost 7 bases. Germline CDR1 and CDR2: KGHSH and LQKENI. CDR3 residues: CASSRGPGQGAGYTF. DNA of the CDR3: TGTGCCAGCTCACGCGGCCCGGGACAGGGTGCTGGCTACACCTTC.

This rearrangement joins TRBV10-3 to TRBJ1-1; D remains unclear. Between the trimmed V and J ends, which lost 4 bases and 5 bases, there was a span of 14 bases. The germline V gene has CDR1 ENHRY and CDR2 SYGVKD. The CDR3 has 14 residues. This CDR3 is CAISGTPEGTEAFF. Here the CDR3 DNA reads TGTGCCATCAGTGGGACCCCCGAGGGAACTGAAGCTTTCTTT.

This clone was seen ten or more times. The CDR3 region is CASSQSSGRFTGELFF. CDR3 sequence (DNA): TGCGCCAGCAGCCAATCAAGCGGGAGATTCACCGGGGAGCTGTTTTTT. J is TRBJ2-2 and V is TRBV4-1; TRBD2 matches at 8 bases. CDR1 is MGHRA and CDR2 is YSYEKL in the germline V gene. This CDR3 region has 16 residues. Trimming took 2 bases from V and 4 from J; bases not matched to a gene: 6.

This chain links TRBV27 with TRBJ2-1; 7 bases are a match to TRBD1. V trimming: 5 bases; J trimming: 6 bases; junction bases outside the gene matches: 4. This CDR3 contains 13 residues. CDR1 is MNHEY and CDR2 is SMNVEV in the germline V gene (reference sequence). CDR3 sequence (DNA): TGTGCCAGCAGTGAACAGGGGACCAATGAGCAGTTCTTC. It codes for CASSEQGTNEQFF.

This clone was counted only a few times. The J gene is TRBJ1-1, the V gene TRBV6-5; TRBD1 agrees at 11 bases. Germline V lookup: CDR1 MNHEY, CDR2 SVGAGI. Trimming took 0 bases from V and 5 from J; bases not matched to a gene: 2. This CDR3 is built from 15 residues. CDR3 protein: CASSYSGQGGTEAFF. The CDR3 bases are TGTGCCAGCAGTTACTCGGGACAGGGGGGGACTGAAGCTTTCTTT.

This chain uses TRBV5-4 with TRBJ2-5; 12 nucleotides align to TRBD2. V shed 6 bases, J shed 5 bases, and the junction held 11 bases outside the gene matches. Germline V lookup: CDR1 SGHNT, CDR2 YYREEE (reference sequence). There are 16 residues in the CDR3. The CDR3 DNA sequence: TGTGCCAGCACCCTCTCTAGCGGGAGGGCGGGGGAGACCCAGTACTTC. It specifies CASTLSSGRAGETQYF.

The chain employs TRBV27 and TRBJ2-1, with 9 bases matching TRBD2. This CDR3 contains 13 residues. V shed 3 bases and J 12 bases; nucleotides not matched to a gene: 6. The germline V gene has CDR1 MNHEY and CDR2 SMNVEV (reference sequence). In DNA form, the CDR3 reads TGTGCCAGCAGTTTGGGTAGCGGGAGTGGGCAGTTCTTC. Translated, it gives CASSLGSGSGQFF.